This TCR beta chain came from a study of control samples from healthy donors and cancer patients. Repertoires were generated with immunoSEQ multiplex PCR, while TCRdb's copy carries only in-frame clones and drops some. This sample has 150,000 or so clones, with under 95% found just once. Unmatched junction bases numbered 13, after V lost 0 bases and J lost 3 bases. Germline assignment: CDR1 SGHRS and CDR2 YFSETQ. The CDR3 sequence is 19 residues long. This clonotype was obtained from a man aged 18 to 30 in good health. The sequenced sample consisted of blood. The rearrangement joins TRBV5-1 to TRBJ2-1, with TRBD1 identical over 9 bases. CDR3 sequence (DNA): TGCGCCAGCAGCTTGGCGCGGGGACAGGGCACTATTCGCTACAATGAGCAGTTCTTC. Its protein is CASSLARGQGTIRYNEQFF.